This T cell receptor beta chain was sequenced for a study of blood T cell repertoires in COVID-19. Study details: Sites across the United States, Italy and Spain contributed samples from acute and convalescent COVID-19. PBMCs, B-cell-depleted T cells, or T cells provided the cDNA or gDNA that made up the material.

Original data processing: Nucleated cell number was recorded as an estimate derived from reference gene primer amplification. Sequenced by immunoSEQ multiplex PCR; TCRdb stores in-frame clones only, minus some. V, J and clone size are those of that table, while D and trimming were read from the DNA. The top ten clones hold over 1.5% of a sample with over 200,000 clones, roughly 84% of them seen once. Germline V lookup: CDR1 MDHEN, CDR2 SYDVKM. The CDR3 consists of 16 residues. V dropped 6 bases and J dropped 0 bases, with 17 bases sitting between them. This chain connects TRBV28 to TRBJ1-1; a weak D match, TRBD1 (5 bases). The TCR originated in a man aged 35-49 years with active or convalescent COVID-19. The sample consisted of peripheral blood. DNA for the CDR3: TGTGCCAGCAGCTGGAGGGCAGGGCTCATGAACACTGAAGCTTTCTTT. Encoded protein: CASSWRAGLMNTEAFF.